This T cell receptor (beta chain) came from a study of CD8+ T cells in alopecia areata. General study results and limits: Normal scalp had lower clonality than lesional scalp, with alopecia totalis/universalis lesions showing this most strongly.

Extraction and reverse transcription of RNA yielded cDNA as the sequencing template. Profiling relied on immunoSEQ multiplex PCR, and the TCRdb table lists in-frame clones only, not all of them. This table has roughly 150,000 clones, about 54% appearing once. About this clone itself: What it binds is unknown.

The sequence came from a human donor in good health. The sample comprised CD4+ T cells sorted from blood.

In DNA, the CDR3 is TGTGCCAGCAGTCCTAGGCTGGGAATTAACTATGGCTACACCTTC. This encodes CASSPRLGINYGYTF. The chain is built from TRBV25-1 and TRBJ1-2; no clear D. The CDR3 consists of 15 residues. CDR1 MGHDK and CDR2 SYGVNS come from the germline V gene. Trimming pared 5 bases from V and 1 base from J, leaving 14 bases between.